The TCR beta chain under discussion was sequenced for a study of tumor and adjacent non-tumor tissue in lung cancer. Study overall: Patients were aged about 30 to 76, roughly 9 men and about five women, stage I to III. Study-level results: Tumor repertoires had a smaller top 100 clone share than normal lung.

Note on this clonotype: The target antigen is unknown.

Three rounds of nested PCR, following a modified ARM-PCR protocol, produced the TCRbeta library. TCRdb reprocessed the multiplex PCR reads via MiXCR and lists one record per CDR3 protein. This table has 120,000 or so distinct CDR3 sequences, approximately 80% appearing once. The template was RNA from unsorted bulk tissue. The sequence came from a man aged 65-85 years with non-small cell lung cancer. The sequencing input was lung tumor tissue.

CDR3 in DNA: TGTGCCAGCAAGAACAGGGAGTTGCATCAGCCCCAGTATTTT. Its translation: CASKNRELHQPQYF. The gene calls are TRBV12-3 or TRBV12-4 and TRBJ1-5, with TRBD1 as a possible D gene (6 bases). TRBJ2-3 matches the DNA end more closely, so the J call is doubtful. CDR3 length: 14 amino acids.